A selection of T cell receptor beta chains follows, all from one sample in a study of CD8 T cells in ankylosing spondylitis. TCRdb reanalysed the 5' RACE reads using MiXCR and keeps one entry per CDR3 protein. The sample has roughly 260,000 distinct CDR3 sequences; about 19% are singletons. The source material was blood, either unsorted or a sorted T cell fraction (not recorded which). The receptors originated from a male donor with ankylosing spondylitis or in good health (not recorded which). Both conserved end residues are part of each CDR3. Each record gives: clone size, J gene, D gene, V gene, CDR3 protein, CDR3 DNA. D genes are given only for firm matches. Size is stated for part of the rows, as once, few or many counts, or as a class when the clone is expanded.

clone_size: .; j_call: TRBJ1-2; d_call: TRBD1; v_call: TRBV5-1; cdr3_aa: CASSEGQFSSYTF; cdr3_nt: TGCGCCAGCAGCGAGGGACAGTTTAGTAGCTACACCTTC
clone_size: .; j_call: TRBJ1-1; d_call: .; v_call: TRBV20-1; cdr3_aa: CSASGTPYMNTEAFF; cdr3_nt: TGCAGTGCTAGTGGGACACCTTACATGAACACTGAAGCTTTCTTT
clone_size: many; j_call: TRBJ2-2; d_call: .; v_call: TRBV29-1; cdr3_aa: CSVGARVGAGELFF; cdr3_nt: TGCAGCGTCGGAGCCAGGGTCGGCGCCGGGGAGCTGTTTTTT
clone_size: .; j_call: TRBJ1-2; d_call: .; v_call: TRBV5-5; cdr3_aa: CASRSSGGQNYGYTF; cdr3_nt: TGTGCCAGCAGAAGCAGCGGGGGGCAGAACTATGGCTACACCTTC
clone_size: many; j_call: TRBJ2-3; d_call: .; v_call: TRBV20-1; cdr3_aa: CSARIALVGTDTQYF; cdr3_nt: TGCAGTGCTAGGATCGCCTTGGTTGGCACAGATACGCAGTATTTT
clone_size: .; j_call: TRBJ2-3; d_call: TRBD1; v_call: TRBV5-1; cdr3_aa: CASSQGTETDTQYF; cdr3_nt: TGCGCCAGCAGCCAAGGGACAGAGACAGATACGCAGTATTTT
clone_size: many; j_call: TRBJ2-1; d_call: TRBD2; v_call: TRBV5-1; cdr3_aa: CASSFLAGYNEQFF; cdr3_nt: TGCGCCAGCAGCTTCTTAGCGGGATACAATGAGCAGTTCTTC
clone_size: few; j_call: TRBJ2-2; d_call: TRBD2; v_call: TRBV12-3/TRBV12-4; cdr3_aa: CASTSSGSGELFF; cdr3_nt: TGTGCCAGCACTTCAAGCGGGAGTGGGGAGCTGTTTTTT
clone_size: few; j_call: TRBJ1-5; d_call: .; v_call: TRBV5-1; cdr3_aa: CASSRIGGGDQPQHF; cdr3_nt: TGCGCCAGCAGCCGAATAGGAGGGGGTGATCAGCCCCAGCATTTT
clone_size: few; j_call: TRBJ2-3; d_call: .; v_call: TRBV5-1; cdr3_aa: CASSLAGKVADTQYF; cdr3_nt: TGCGCCAGCAGCTTGGCCGGGAAGGTCGCAGATACGCAGTATTTT
clone_size: few; j_call: TRBJ2-3; d_call: TRBD2; v_call: TRBV12-3/TRBV12-4; cdr3_aa: CASSFGLVDTQYF; cdr3_nt: TGTGCCAGCAGTTTCGGACTAGTAGATACGCAGTATTTT
clone_size: many; j_call: TRBJ2-3; d_call: TRBD2; v_call: TRBV12-3/TRBV12-4; cdr3_aa: CASSLPGLGGGTDTQYF; cdr3_nt: TGTGCCAGCAGTTTACCGGGACTAGGAGGAGGCACAGATACGCAGTATTTT
clone_size: few; j_call: TRBJ2-1; d_call: TRBD2; v_call: TRBV29-1; cdr3_aa: CSVDGSGINNEQFF; cdr3_nt: TGCAGCGTTGACGGTAGCGGGATCAACAATGAGCAGTTCTTC
clone_size: many; j_call: TRBJ2-3; d_call: .; v_call: TRBV10-3; cdr3_aa: CAISAGAQGDTQYF; cdr3_nt: TGTGCCATCAGTGCAGGGGCCCAGGGAGATACGCAGTATTTT
clone_size: many; j_call: TRBJ2-1; d_call: .; v_call: TRBV4-2; cdr3_aa: CASSQFPNEQFF; cdr3_nt: TGTGCCAGCAGCCAATTTCCCAATGAGCAGTTCTTC
clone_size: .; j_call: TRBJ2-4; d_call: .; v_call: TRBV6-5; cdr3_aa: CASSFQGSAKNIQYF; cdr3_nt: TGTGCCAGCAGTTTCCAGGGTTCTGCCAAAAACATTCAGTACTTC
clone_size: many; j_call: TRBJ1-1; d_call: .; v_call: TRBV12-3/TRBV12-4; cdr3_aa: CASRSHTEAFF; cdr3_nt: TGTGCCAGCAGGTCCCACACTGAAGCTTTCTTT
clone_size: .; j_call: TRBJ1-1; d_call: TRBD1; v_call: TRBV12-3/TRBV12-4; cdr3_aa: CASSSGQVPEAFF; cdr3_nt: TGTGCCAGCAGTTCGGGACAGGTTCCTGAAGCTTTCTTT
clone_size: .; j_call: TRBJ1-2; d_call: TRBD1; v_call: TRBV6-1; cdr3_aa: CASTRQGGYGYTF; cdr3_nt: TGTGCCAGCACTCGACAGGGCGGCTATGGCTACACCTTC
clone_size: few; j_call: TRBJ2-2; d_call: TRBD2; v_call: TRBV6-1; cdr3_aa: CASSFSGAGTGELFF; cdr3_nt: TGTGCCAGCAGCTTTAGCGGGGCCGGCACCGGGGAGCTGTTTTTT
clone_size: few; j_call: TRBJ2-2; d_call: .; v_call: TRBV24-1; cdr3_aa: CATKGANTGELFF; cdr3_nt: TGTGCCACCAAGGGGGCGAACACCGGGGAGCTGTTTTTT
clone_size: few; j_call: TRBJ1-5; d_call: TRBD1; v_call: TRBV30; cdr3_aa: CAWSMGQTNNQPQHF; cdr3_nt: TGTGCCTGGAGTATGGGACAGACTAACAATCAGCCCCAGCATTTT
clone_size: .; j_call: TRBJ2-3; d_call: TRBD2; v_call: TRBV20-1; cdr3_aa: CSATGTSGSTDTQYF; cdr3_nt: TGCAGTGCCACCGGGACTAGTGGGAGCACAGATACGCAGTATTTT
clone_size: .; j_call: TRBJ1-2; d_call: .; v_call: TRBV10-3; cdr3_aa: CAISDPGTSERGYTF; cdr3_nt: TGTGCCATCAGTGATCCCGGGACCTCCGAACGTGGCTACACCTTC
clone_size: many; j_call: TRBJ2-2; d_call: .; v_call: TRBV5-8; cdr3_aa: CASSLGGYPGELFF; cdr3_nt: TGTGCCAGCAGCTTGGGGGGCTACCCCGGGGAGCTGTTTTTT
clone_size: .; j_call: TRBJ2-3; d_call: TRBD2; v_call: TRBV12-3/TRBV12-4; cdr3_aa: CASRKLASDTQYF; cdr3_nt: TGTGCCAGCAGAAAACTAGCGTCAGATACGCAGTATTTT
clone_size: once; j_call: TRBJ1-1; d_call: TRBD1; v_call: TRBV18; cdr3_aa: CASSPLDRVRTEAFF; cdr3_nt: TGTGCCAGCTCACCCCTAGACAGGGTAAGGACTGAAGCTTTCTTT
clone_size: .; j_call: TRBJ2-1; d_call: TRBD2; v_call: TRBV12-3/TRBV12-4; cdr3_aa: CASSLAGGRGDEQFF; cdr3_nt: TGTGCCAGCAGTTTAGCGGGCGGGAGGGGGGATGAGCAGTTCTTC
clone_size: few; j_call: TRBJ1-5; d_call: TRBD1; v_call: TRBV6-1; cdr3_aa: CASSSQGTGGNQPQHF; cdr3_nt: TGTGCCAGCAGCTCCCAAGGGACAGGGGGGAATCAGCCCCAGCATTTT
clone_size: many; j_call: TRBJ1-2; d_call: .; v_call: TRBV12-3/TRBV12-4; cdr3_aa: CASSLGGLDGYTF; cdr3_nt: TGTGCCAGCAGTTTAGGAGGTCTCGATGGCTACACCTTC
clone_size: many; j_call: TRBJ1-4; d_call: .; v_call: TRBV7-6; cdr3_aa: CASSLDPGRNEKLFF; cdr3_nt: TGTGCCAGCAGCTTAGACCCAGGGAGGAATGAAAAACTGTTTTTT
clone_size: few; j_call: TRBJ2-1; d_call: TRBD2; v_call: TRBV10-2; cdr3_aa: CASSEPSGGTYNEQFF; cdr3_nt: TGCGCCAGCAGTGAGCCTAGCGGAGGGACCTACAATGAGCAGTTCTTC
clone_size: few; j_call: TRBJ2-1; d_call: TRBD1; v_call: TRBV29-1; cdr3_aa: CSVAVGTGANEQFF; cdr3_nt: TGCAGCGTTGCGGTCGGGACAGGGGCCAATGAGCAGTTCTTC
clone_size: .; j_call: TRBJ2-1; d_call: .; v_call: TRBV11-3; cdr3_aa: CASSLEGTGSYNEQFF; cdr3_nt: TGTGCCAGCAGCTTAGAGGGCACCGGCTCCTACAATGAGCAGTTCTTC
clone_size: few; j_call: TRBJ2-2; d_call: .; v_call: TRBV12-3/TRBV12-4; cdr3_aa: CASSLSGATGELFF; cdr3_nt: TGTGCCAGCAGTTTGAGCGGAGCCACCGGGGAGCTGTTTTTT
clone_size: .; j_call: TRBJ1-5; d_call: .; v_call: TRBV4-2; cdr3_aa: CASSQRPGGGQPQHF; cdr3_nt: TGTGCCAGCAGCCAAAGACCTGGTGGGGGTCAGCCCCAGCATTTT
clone_size: many; j_call: TRBJ1-1; d_call: TRBD1; v_call: TRBV5-1; cdr3_aa: CASSLGDRPTEAFF; cdr3_nt: TGCGCCAGCAGCTTGGGGGACAGACCCACTGAAGCTTTCTTT
clone_size: few; j_call: TRBJ2-3; d_call: .; v_call: TRBV12-3/TRBV12-4; cdr3_aa: CASRKTGRGDTQYF; cdr3_nt: TGTGCCAGCAGAAAGACAGGGAGGGGGGATACGCAGTATTTT